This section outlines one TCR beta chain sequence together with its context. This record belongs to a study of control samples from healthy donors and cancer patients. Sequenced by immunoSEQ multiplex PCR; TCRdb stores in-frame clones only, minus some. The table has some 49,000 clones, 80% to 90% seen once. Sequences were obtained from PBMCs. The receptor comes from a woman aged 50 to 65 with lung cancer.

The CDR3: CASSLALAGETQYF. Here the CDR3 DNA reads TGTGCCAGCAGCTTAGCACTAGCGGGAGAGACCCAGTACTTC. The rearrangement links TRBV7-2 to TRBJ2-5; TRBD2 matches 9 bases. The CDR3 extends over 14 amino acids. The trim removed 0 bases at V and 4 bases at J, leaving 0 bases unmatched. Germline V lookup: CDR1 SGHTA, CDR2 FQGNSA.